These 22 T cell receptor beta chains share one sample of origin, sequenced in a study of blood T cell repertoires in COVID-19. Profiled with immunoSEQ multiplex PCR; TCRdb holds only in-frame clones, not every one. The table lists about 220,000 clones, nearly 90% of them singletons, with more than 13% in the top ten. The source material was PBMCs or T cells enriched from blood (not recorded which). Receptors originate from a man younger than 45 who had been exposed to COVID-19.

The J gene is TRBJ1-2, the V gene TRBV6-1; tentatively, D is TRBD1 (5 bases). V lost 3 bases, J lost 4 bases, and 9 bases lay in between. The CDR3 runs 13 residues. The germline V gene has CDR1 MNHNS and CDR2 SASEGT. DNA for the CDR3: TGTGCCAGCAGTGAGACCGGGGGCTATGGCTACACCTTC. Protein product: CASSETGGYGYTF.

V usage is TRBV5-5 and J usage is TRBJ1-6; possibly TRBD1 for D (5 bases). V was cut by 2 bases and J by 9 bases, with 9 bases left in between. CDR3 length equals 13 residues. Looked up from germline, CDR1 is SGHKS and CDR2 is YYEKEE (reference sequence). DNA for the CDR3: TGTGCCAGCAGCTTCGACAGTCTTTCACCCCTCCACTTT. It specifies CASSFDSLSPLHF.

V gene TRBV27 combines with J gene TRBJ2-3, with D possibly being TRBD1 (5 bases). Deletions cut 6 bases from V and 4 bases from J, with 8 bases between. The CDR3 runs 12 residues. Germline assignment: CDR1 MNHEY and CDR2 SMNVEV (reference sequence). The CDR3 spells CASRGPADTQYF. The DNA of the CDR3 is TGTGCCAGCAGGGGGCCAGCAGATACGCAGTATTTT.

The J gene is TRBJ2-5, the V gene TRBV7-9; a weak D match, TRBD2 (5 bases). Trimming cost V 1 base and J 5 bases, with 8 bases left between them. CDR1 SEHNR and CDR2 FQNEAQ come from the germline V gene (reference sequence). This CDR3 contains 13 residues. The CDR3: CASSLGPGETQYF. The CDR3 DNA is TGTGCCAGCAGCTTAGGGCCGGGGGAGACCCAGTACTTC.

In nucleotides, the CDR3 is TGTGCCAGCAGGGCGGGGGGACACTCCTACGAGCAGTACTTC. Translation: CASRAGGHSYEQYF. The genes are TRBV27 and TRBJ2-7; 8 bases fit TRBD2. V shed 6 bases and J 0 bases; nucleotides not matched to a gene: 4. Germline V gives CDR1 MNHEY, CDR2 SMNVEV (reference sequence). This CDR3 region has 14 residues.

This chain links TRBV4-1 with TRBJ1-4; D may be TRBD1 (5 bases). V was cut by 3 bases and J by 6 bases, with 11 bases left in between. CDR1 and CDR2 (germline): MGHRA, YSYEKL. The CDR3 covers 14 residues. CDR3 residues: CASSQGQRDEKLFF. The CDR3 nucleotides are TGCGCCAGCAGCCAGGGGCAGAGAGATGAAAAACTGTTTTTT.

The gene calls are TRBV3-1 (or the pseudogene TRBV3-2) and TRBJ1-6; maybe TRBD1 (5 bases). Germline V lookup: CDR1 LGHDT, CDR2 YNNKEL (reference sequence). V lost 3 bases and J lost 9, with 9 bases in between. The CDR3 has 13 amino acids. CDR3 DNA: TGTGCCAGCAGCCAGAACAGGATTTCACCCCTCCACTTT. It encodes CASSQNRISPLHF.

The chain joins TRBV5-5 to TRBJ1-5; D is ambiguous. V dropped 2 bases and J dropped 2 bases, with 11 bases sitting between them. This CDR3 comprises 15 residues. Germline lookup yields CDR1 SGHKS and CDR2 YYEKEE (reference sequence). The chain's CDR3 is CASSFRVEGNQPQHF. The CDR3 DNA sequence: TGTGCCAGCAGCTTCCGGGTGGAGGGCAATCAGCCCCAGCATTTT.

The chain is built from TRBV12-3 or TRBV12-4 and TRBJ2-1, with D tentatively TRBD2 (5 bases). CDR3 size: 13 residues. The V and J ends lost 7 bases and 7 bases respectively, with 14 bases between them. The DNA of the CDR3 is TGTGCCAGCACCCCTAGCCCCCCTAATGAGCAGTTCTTC. Protein: CASTPSPPNEQFF.

This chain uses TRBV18 with TRBJ1-6, with 8 bases identical to TRBD1. The germline V gene has CDR1 KGHSH and CDR2 LQKENI. This CDR3 is 14 amino acids long. The J segment lost 5 bases and the V segment lost 4 bases, leaving 1 base of the junction unmatched. The CDR3 DNA follows: TGTGCCAGCTCACAGGGACAGGATAATTCACCCCTCCACTTT. Its translation is CASSQGQDNSPLHF. Filled out from reference TRBV18 and TRBJ1-6, the complete variable domain reads NAGVMQNPRHLVRRRGQEARLRCSPMKGHSHVYWYRQLPEEGLKFMVYLQKENIIDESGMPKERFSAEFPKEGPSILRIQQVVRGDSAAYFCASSQGQDNSPLHFGNGTRLTVT.

V is TRBV3-1 (or the pseudogene TRBV3-2) and J is TRBJ1-2; D is possibly TRBD1 (5 bases). Trimming stripped 0 bases from V and 7 bases from J, with 15 bases between. The CDR3 is 15 amino acids. Germline values: CDR1 LGHDT, CDR2 YNNKEL (reference sequence). CDR3 protein: CASSQEISQGFGYTF. CDR3 bases: TGTGCCAGCAGCCAAGAAATAAGCCAGGGTTTTGGCTACACCTTC.

This sequence joins TRBV18 and TRBJ1-4; 7 nucleotides align to TRBD1. V was clipped by 6 bases and J by 0 bases; unmatched bases: 7. The CDR3 totals 16 residues. CDR1 is KGHSH, CDR2 LQKENI, per germline. For the CDR3, the DNA is TGTGCCAGCTCCAGAGAGGGGACAGCAACTAATGAAAAACTGTTTTTT. The encoded protein is CASSREGTATNEKLFF. Full variable domain (remainder filled in from reference TRBV18 and TRBJ1-4): NAGVMQNPRHLVRRRGQEARLRCSPMKGHSHVYWYRQLPEEGLKFMVYLQKENIIDESGMPKERFSAEFPKEGPSILRIQQVVRGDSAAYFCASSREGTATNEKLFFGSGTQLSVL.

This clone was detected only a few times. The rearrangement links TRBV9 to TRBJ1-6, with D perhaps TRBD1 (5 bases). The CDR3 is 15 amino acids. Germline V gene lookup returns CDR1 SGDLS and CDR2 YYNGEE. Between the trimmed V and J ends, which lost 0 bases and 7 bases, there was a span of 11 bases. The CDR3 sequence: CASSVDPGRNSPLHF. The DNA for the CDR3 is TGTGCCAGCAGCGTAGACCCAGGGCGGAATTCACCCCTCCACTTT.

V usage is TRBV11-2 and J usage is TRBJ2-1; 10 nucleotides align to TRBD2. Germline V gives CDR1 SGHAT, CDR2 FQNNGV. Trimming at V came to 1 base and at J to 5 bases, leaving 5 bases not matched to a gene. CDR3 length equals 16 residues. CDR3 in amino acids: CASSLGLAGIDNEQFF. For the CDR3, the DNA is TGTGCCAGCAGCTTAGGACTAGCGGGCATCGACAATGAGCAGTTCTTC.

This clone was counted between two and nine times. The V and J genes are TRBV10-2 and TRBJ1-1; D gene unclear. CDR3 length: 12 amino acids. Germline V gene lookup returns CDR1 WSHSY and CDR2 SAAADI. Trimming pared 6 bases from V and 3 bases from J, leaving 8 bases between. The CDR3 DNA is TGCGCCAGCAGCCACATGGACACTGAAGCTTTCTTT. It is translated as CASSHMDTEAFF.

The V call is TRBV10-3, the J call TRBJ2-7, with 7 nucleotides matching TRBD2. The CDR3 extends over 16 amino acids. Germline assignment: CDR1 ENHRY and CDR2 SYGVKD. Unmatched junction bases numbered 8, after V lost 0 bases and J lost 3 bases. Here the CDR3 DNA reads TGTGCCATCAGTGAGTCGACGGGGGGACCTGGCTACGAGCAGTACTTC. It codes for CAISESTGGPGYEQYF.

This chain joins TRBV9 and TRBJ1-5, with D possibly matching TRBD1 (5 bases). The V and J ends lost 0 bases and 6 bases respectively, with 13 bases between them. CDR3 length: 15 residues. Germline values: CDR1 SGDLS, CDR2 YYNGEE. CDR3 bases: TGTGCCAGCAGCGTAGGTTCAGGGCAGGGTCAGCCCCAGCATTTT. Translating it yields CASSVGSGQGQPQHF.

With respect to this clone: Other DNA sequences in this specimen translate into the identical CDR3. The chain carries TRBV5-4 and TRBJ2-7; 7 bases map to TRBD2. Germline lookup yields CDR1 SGHNT and CDR2 YYREEE (reference sequence). With 3 bases clipped from V and 6 bases from J, the junction kept 0 bases outside the gene matches. The CDR3 sequence is 11 residues long. The CDR3 loop is CASSWGGEQYF. The CDR3 DNA reads TGTGCCAGCAGCTGGGGGGGCGAGCAGTACTTC.

The CDR3 DNA follows: TGTGCCAGTAGTATGGAGGACAGTTCCCCAACTAATGAAAAACTGTTTTTT. As protein: CASSMEDSSPTNEKLFF. The chain carries TRBV19 and TRBJ1-4, with D tentatively TRBD1 (6 bases). V was cut by 3 bases and J by 0 bases, with 14 bases left in between. The length of the CDR3 is 17 residues. CDR1 is LNHDA and CDR2 is SQIVND in the germline V gene (reference sequence).

In its sample, this clone was seen once. This chain links TRBV18 with TRBJ2-7, with a weak D call TRBD1 (5 bases). CDR3 length equals 13 residues. Trimming took off 3 bases at V and 5 bases at J, with 11 bases between the two ends. Germline V lookup: CDR1 KGHSH, CDR2 LQKENI. In DNA form, the CDR3 reads TGTGCCAGCTCACCGGCAGGGTACGACGAGCAGTACTTC. It specifies CASSPAGYDEQYF.

The rearrangement joins TRBV5-4 to TRBJ2-1; 9 bases line up with TRBD2. This CDR3 is built from 15 residues. V shed 7 bases and J 5 bases; nucleotides not matched to a gene: 10. CDR1 and CDR2 from the germline V gene are SGHNT and YYREEE (reference sequence). The CDR3 sequence is CASFPWRGGHNEQFF. In nucleotides, the CDR3 is TGTGCCAGCTTCCCCTGGCGGGGGGGGCACAATGAGCAGTTCTTC.

The chain is built from TRBV7-6 and TRBJ2-7, with 7 bases aligning to TRBD1. J gave up 7 bases and V 2 bases, and 8 bases lay outside the gene matches. The CDR3 is 14 amino acids. Germline CDR1 and CDR2: SGHVS and FNYEAQ. The CDR3 sequence: CASSLSETGLEQYF. CDR3 nucleotides: TGTGCCAGCAGCTTATCGGAGACAGGGTTGGAGCAGTACTTC.